What follows describes a single T cell receptor (beta chain). The data derive from a study of control samples from healthy donors and cancer patients. The ends were cut back, 4 bases at V and 6 bases at J, with 21 bases in the middle. The CDR3 runs 15 residues. CDR1 is GTSNPN, CDR2 SVGIG, per germline (reference sequence). Libraries were prepared by immunoSEQ multiplex PCR; TCRdb keeps only in-frame clonotypes and omits some of them. The data contain around 100,000 clones, 92% of them seen just once; the ten biggest clones take up around 3%. This receptor was taken from a human donor in good health. The donor label of this sample is uncertain. Sample: blood. The chain employs TRBV30 and TRBJ1-1; the D gene is possibly TRBD1 (5 bases). The CDR3 spells CAWILKRGESAEAFF. The CDR3, as DNA: TGTGCCTGGATTTTAAAACGGGGGGAGTCGGCTGAAGCTTTCTTT.